One sample yielded the 18 T cell receptor beta chains listed below, sequenced in a study of blood T cell repertoires in COVID-19. The repertoire was sequenced with immunoSEQ multiplex PCR; TCRdb's copy has only in-frame clones and lacks some. Here the sample spans roughly 180,000 clones, 60% to 85% being singletons. Sequencing was done on a sample of peripheral blood. All receptors come from a woman aged 55-69 years with COVID-19, enrolled during active disease.

This chain links TRBV21-1 with TRBJ2-2; TRBD2 is taken as the D call from the table, unchecked against the DNA. TRBV21-1 is marked as a pseudogene. CDR3 length: 17 residues. In DNA, the CDR3 is TGTGCCAGCAGCAAGTCTATGGGGGAGGGGAACACCGGGGAGCTGTTTTTT. Translated: CASSKSMGEGNTGELFF.

This chain links TRBV19 with TRBJ2-1, with D possibly TRBD1 on 6 matching bases. The length of the CDR3 is 15 residues. In germline, CDR1 is LNHDA, CDR2 SQIVND (reference sequence). The germline V and J ends were trimmed by 0 bases and 4 bases, with 10 bases remaining between them. The CDR3 region is CASSIDRDKYNEQFF. CDR3 DNA: TGTGCCAGTAGTATAGATCGGGACAAATACAATGAGCAGTTCTTC.

The V call is TRBV27, the J call TRBJ1-4; unclear D gene. Between the trimmed V and J ends, which lost 3 bases and 2 bases, there was a span of 10 bases. This CDR3 has 15 residues. Germline assignment: CDR1 MNHEY and CDR2 SMNVEV (reference sequence). The CDR3 loop is CASSFGWSTNEKLFF. As DNA, the CDR3 is TGTGCCAGCAGTTTCGGTTGGTCGACTAATGAAAAACTGTTTTTT.

The chain links TRBV27 to TRBJ1-6; possibly TRBD1 for D (6 bases). V lost 6 bases and J lost 3, with 15 bases in between. The germline V gene has CDR1 MNHEY and CDR2 SMNVEV (reference sequence). The CDR3 length is 16 residues. CDR3: CASRKGGGNYNSPLHF. The CDR3 nucleotides read TGTGCCAGCAGGAAGGGAGGGGGGAACTATAATTCACCCCTCCACTTT.

The chain is built from TRBV10-3 and TRBJ1-1; weak D call: TRBD1 (5 bases). The CDR3 is made up of 14 amino acids. V lost 4 bases and J lost 1, with 10 bases in between. Germline V CDR1 and CDR2: ENHRY, SYGVKD. This chain's CDR3 is CAISGGGGNTEAFF. In DNA form, the CDR3 reads TGTGCCATCAGTGGGGGGGGTGGGAACACTGAAGCTTTCTTT.

The chain combines TRBV27 with TRBJ2-1, with 10 bases lining up with TRBD1. Germline CDR1 reads MNHEY; CDR2 reads SMNVEV (reference sequence). The CDR3 contains 16 residues. V lost 2 bases to trimming and J lost 7 bases; unmatched junction nucleotides: 8. CDR3 sequence (DNA): TGTGCCAGCAGTTTACTTGGGACAGGGGATTGGAATGAGCAGTTCTTC. Translating it yields CASSLLGTGDWNEQFF.

As to this clone: The sample holds other DNA sequences that translate to the same CDR3. This chain joins TRBV5-1 and TRBJ1-2; tentative D call: TRBD1 (6 bases). Germline-derived CDR1 and CDR2 are SGHRS and YFSETQ. The length of the CDR3 is 14 residues. V shed 0 bases and J shed 0 bases, with 6 bases lying between them. CDR3: CASSLDRANYGYTF. The CDR3 coding sequence is TGCGCCAGCAGCTTGGACAGGGCTAACTATGGCTACACCTTC.

This sequence joins TRBV7-3 and TRBJ2-1; the D gene is possibly TRBD2 (6 bases). Germline V gene lookup returns CDR1 SGHTA and CDR2 FQGTGA. The CDR3 spans 15 residues. V lost 5 bases to trimming and J lost 0 bases, with 11 bases between them. CDR3 in DNA: TGTGCCAGCAGCCAAGACGGGGGCTCCTACAATGAGCAGTTCTTC. Its translation is CASSQDGGSYNEQFF.

This sequence joins TRBV5-4 and TRBJ2-7; D gene ambiguous. Germline assignment: CDR1 SGHNT and CDR2 YYREEE (reference sequence). There are 14 residues in the CDR3. Trimming pared 1 base from V and 2 bases from J, leaving 10 bases between. The CDR3 sequence is CASSLNSATYEQYF. DNA for the CDR3: TGTGCCAGCAGCTTGAACAGTGCCACCTACGAGCAGTACTTC.

The V gene is TRBV6-4, the J gene TRBJ1-1, with D perhaps TRBD1 (5 bases). Germline V gene lookup returns CDR1 MRHNA and CDR2 SNTAGT. Trimming removed 7 bases from V and 4 bases from J, with 16 bases in between. The CDR3 is made up of 14 amino acids. CDR3 DNA sequence: TGTGCCAGCACCAGGGAAACATGGAGCACTGAAGCTTTCTTT. Encoded protein: CASTRETWSTEAFF.

The rearrangement uses TRBV6-5 and TRBJ2-7, with TRBD1 identical over 12 bases. Germline assignment: CDR1 MNHEY and CDR2 SVGAGI. Losses at the gene ends were 2 bases for V and 6 bases for J; bases not matched to a gene: 5. This CDR3 spans 15 amino acids. This CDR3 reads CASSYPGQGAAEQYF. DNA of the CDR3: TGTGCCAGCAGTTACCCGGGACAGGGGGCAGCCGAGCAGTACTTC.

The rearrangement links TRBV7-8 to TRBJ2-6; maybe TRBD1 (6 bases). The CDR3 sequence is 17 residues long. Germline V gives CDR1 SGHVS, CDR2 FQNEAQ. Trimming removed 8 bases from V and 1 base from J, with 18 bases in between. CDR3 DNA sequence: TGTGCCAGCTGCGAGAGGGGGTCTCCATCTGGGGCCAACGTCCTGACTTTC. Encoded protein: CASCERGSPSGANVLTF. Combining the CDR3 with reference TRBV7-8 and TRBJ2-6 gives the whole variable domain GAGVSQSPRYKVAKRGQDVALRCDPISGHVSLFWYQQALGQGPEFLTYFQNEAQLDKSGLPSDRFFAERPEGSVSTLKIQRTQQEDSAVYLCASCERGSPSGANVLTFGAGSRLTVL.

To note about this clone: The same CDR3 also results from other DNA sequences found in this sample. The V and J genes are TRBV18 and TRBJ1-1, with 7 bases aligning to TRBD1. CDR1 is KGHSH, CDR2 LQKENI, per germline. The J segment lost 0 bases and the V segment lost 3 bases, leaving 1 base of the junction unmatched. The CDR3 extends over 14 amino acids. The CDR3 coding sequence is TGTGCCAGCTCACCGGGACAGCTGAACACTGAAGCTTTCTTT. Residues: CASSPGQLNTEAFF. The variable domain in full, with the rest retrieved from reference TRBV18 and TRBJ1-1, is NAGVMQNPRHLVRRRGQEARLRCSPMKGHSHVYWYRQLPEEGLKFMVYLQKENIIDESGMPKERFSAEFPKEGPSILRIQQVVRGDSAAYFCASSPGQLNTEAFFGQGTRLTVV.

The rearrangement links TRBV5-1 to TRBJ1-1; a possible D gene is TRBD1 (5 bases). Germline CDR1 and CDR2: SGHRS and YFSETQ. Trimming pared 5 bases from V and 6 bases from J, leaving 20 bases between. This CDR3 is built from 15 residues. CDR3: CASSLNPIGGSEAFF. In DNA form, the CDR3 reads TGCGCCAGCAGTCTTAACCCGATTGGGGGGTCTGAAGCTTTCTTT.

This clone was recorded only once. V gene TRBV28 combines with J gene TRBJ1-6, with D unclear. CDR3 size: 13 residues. The ends were cut back, 8 bases at V and 4 bases at J, with 9 bases in the middle. The germline CDR1 and CDR2 sequences are MDHEN and SYDVKM. In DNA form, the CDR3 reads TGTGCCAGCGTAACAGATTATAATTCACCCCTCCACTTT. It translates to CASVTDYNSPLHF.

V is TRBV5-1 and J is TRBJ2-1; 9 bases match TRBD1. This CDR3 region has 16 residues. Germline V gene sequence: CDR1 SGHRS, CDR2 YFSETQ. With 0 bases clipped from V and 8 bases from J, the junction kept 9 bases outside the gene matches. In DNA form, the CDR3 reads TGCGCCAGCAGCTTGGCCGGGACAGGGACAAGGGATGAGCAGTTCTTC. It specifies CASSLAGTGTRDEQFF.

J is TRBJ1-3 and V is TRBV6-5; 7 nucleotides match TRBD1. The CDR3 runs 14 residues. J gave up 4 bases and V 6 bases, and 6 bases lay outside the gene matches. Germline CDR1 and CDR2: MNHEY and SVGAGI. In DNA form, the CDR3 reads TGTGCCAGCAGCCCCGGACAGGAGGGAAACACCATATATTTT. Its protein product is CASSPGQEGNTIYF.

The sample holds one count of this clone. The chain uses TRBV30 and TRBJ2-5, with D perhaps matching TRBD1 (6 bases). V gave up 3 bases and J gave up 5 bases, with 19 bases separating them. The CDR3 is 15 residues long. The germline gives CDR1 GTSNPN, CDR2 SVGIG (reference sequence). Written as DNA, the CDR3 is TGTGCCTGGAGCCATACAGGGACCGTAAGGGAGACCCAGTACTTC. Its protein product is CAWSHTGTVRETQYF.